These 7 T cell receptor beta chains share one sample of origin, sequenced in a study of shared clonotypes between healthy human individuals. Sequencing used immunoSEQ multiplex PCR; TCRdb keeps in-frame clones, though not all of them. The profile shows a few hundred thousand clones, about 97% of them singletons. Sequenced input: naive CD4+ T cells sorted from blood. The subset is: CD45RA+ positively selected. The receptors shown here come from a woman aged 30 to 39 in good health.

The V and J genes are TRBV18 and TRBJ2-7; 7 nucleotides agree with TRBD1. This CDR3 has 14 residues. After removal of 5 bases from V and 0 bases from J, the junction contained 4 bases not matched to a gene. Germline CDR1 is KGHSH and CDR2 is LQKENI. This chain's CDR3 is CASSAGTASYEQYF. DNA for the CDR3: TGTGCCAGCTCAGCCGGGACAGCCTCCTACGAGCAGTACTTC. The entire variable domain, with the rest obtained from reference TRBV18 and TRBJ2-7, is as follows: NAGVMQNPRHLVRRRGQEARLRCSPMKGHSHVYWYRQLPEEGLKFMVYLQKENIIDESGMPKERFSAEFPKEGPSILRIQQVVRGDSAAYFCASSAGTASYEQYFGPGTRLTVT.

The chain combines TRBV4-1 with TRBJ2-1; the match to TRBD2 covers 10 bases. The CDR3 spans 18 residues. The V and J ends lost 4 bases and 8 bases, in that order; junction bases with no gene match: 17. Germline CDR1 and CDR2: MGHRA and YSYEKL. This CDR3 is CASSRTYLGLAERYEQFF. The CDR3 region has the DNA TGCGCCAGCAGCCGCACTTACCTAGGACTAGCGGAGAGGTATGAGCAGTTCTTC.

V is TRBV15 and J is TRBJ2-2; 7 bases agree with TRBD1. The CDR3 consists of 15 residues. CDR1 is LNHNV, CDR2 YYDKDF, per germline (reference sequence). J lost 5 bases, V lost 2 bases, and 5 bases had no gene match. For the CDR3, the DNA is TGTGCCACCAGCAGATTTAGGGGGCAGACCGGGGAGCTGTTTTTT. Translation gives CATSRFRGQTGELFF.

The chain is built from TRBV19 and TRBJ2-5; D is unresolved. The end of the DNA aligns better with TRBJ2-7, so the J call may be wrong. The CDR3 runs 16 residues. The germline gives CDR1 LNHDA, CDR2 SQIVND (reference sequence). The CDR3 region has the DNA TGTGCCAGTAGTCCGCGGAGTGTGCGCCCTACCTACGAGCAGTACTTC. This encodes CASSPRSVRPTYEQYF.

V gene TRBV6-1 combines with J gene TRBJ2-7; 9 nucleotides agree with TRBD2. CDR1 and CDR2 (germline): MNHNS, SASEGT. V was clipped by 4 bases and J by 2 bases; unmatched bases: 15. The CDR3 covers 18 residues. The CDR3 DNA is TGTGCCAGCAGTGCAGGGACTAGCCCTTCCCCCGTCCCCTACGAGCAGTACTTC. It codes for CASSAGTSPSPVPYEQYF.

The rearrangement uses TRBV7-8 and TRBJ2-1, with TRBD2 matching over 12 bases. V was pared by 7 bases and J by 6 bases, with 16 bases of the junction left unmatched. CDR3 size: 18 residues. The germline gives CDR1 SGHVS, CDR2 FQNEAQ. CDR3 coding DNA: TGTGCCAGCATCGAGCTTAGATCTGGACTAGCGGGATCCAATGAGCAGTTCTTC. Translation: CASIELRSGLAGSNEQFF.

The chain carries TRBV4-1 and TRBJ2-7, with 10 bases matching TRBD1. Germline V gene lookup returns CDR1 MGHRA and CDR2 YSYEKL. CDR3 length: 15 residues. V lost 0 bases and J lost 7; bases outside the gene matches: 6. The CDR3 is CASSQDRDRGIEQYF. The CDR3 nucleotides are TGCGCCAGCAGCCAAGATCGGGACAGGGGTATTGAGCAGTACTTC.